This paragraph covers one TCR beta chain sequence. The V gene's germline CDR1 is LNHDA and CDR2 SQIVND (reference sequence). The V end lost 9 bases, the J end lost 4 bases, and 18 bases lay between the germline ends. The CDR3 consists of 14 residues. The data were produced by immunoSEQ multiplex PCR, yet TCRdb's version contains in-frame clones alone and is incomplete. The sample has about 160,000 clones, over 70% seen once; the top ten hold roughly 9.2%. This sample was taken from a study of blood T cell repertoires in COVID-19. The sample comprised peripheral blood. This TCR derives from a woman of 80 years or more with active or convalescent COVID-19. V usage is TRBV19 and J usage is TRBJ1-2; D unclear. CDR3 in amino acids: CASESEGIGYGYTF. The CDR3 DNA sequence: TGTGCCAGCGAGAGCGAGGGCATAGGCTATGGCTACACCTTC.